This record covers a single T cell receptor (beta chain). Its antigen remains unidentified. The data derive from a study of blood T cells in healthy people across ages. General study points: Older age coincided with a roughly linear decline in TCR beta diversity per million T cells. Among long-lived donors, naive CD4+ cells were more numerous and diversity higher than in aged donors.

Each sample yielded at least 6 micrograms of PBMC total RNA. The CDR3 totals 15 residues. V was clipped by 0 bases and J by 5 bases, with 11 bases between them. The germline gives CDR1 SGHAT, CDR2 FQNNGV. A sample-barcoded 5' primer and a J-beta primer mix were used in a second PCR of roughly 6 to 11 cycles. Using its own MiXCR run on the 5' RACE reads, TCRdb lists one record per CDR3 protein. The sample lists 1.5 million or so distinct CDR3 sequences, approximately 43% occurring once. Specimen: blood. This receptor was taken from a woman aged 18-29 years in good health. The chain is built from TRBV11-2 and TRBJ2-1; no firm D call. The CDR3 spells CASSLDLRLDNEQFF. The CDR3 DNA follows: TGTGCCAGCAGCTTAGATTTGAGGCTAGACAATGAGCAGTTCTTC.